The next 20 T cell receptor beta chains were all read from a single sample in a study of regulatory T cells in long-lasting Graves disease. CDR3 regions were amplified by Arm-PCR using iRepertoire HTBI primers to build TCR beta libraries. One entry per CDR3 protein, called by TCRdb with MiXCR from the multiplex PCR reads. This table has about 440,000 distinct CDR3 sequences, 14% to 15% appearing once. Time point here: newly diagnosed GD, antithyroid drugs for less than 3 months. PBMCs were the source of the RNA used for TCR sequencing. These records were also assigned to another study, of T cells in Graves' hyperthyroidism and ophthalmopathy.

The material sequenced was peripheral blood mononuclear cells (PBMCs), taken at new diagnosis, from a patient treated with antithyroid drugs. These TCRs come from a woman under 40 with Graves disease.

This clonotype was recorded at least ten times. The J gene is TRBJ1-3, the V gene TRBV5-4, with TRBD1 as a possible D gene (6 bases). CDR1 SGHNT and CDR2 YYREEE come from the germline V gene (reference sequence). Trimming left V 3 bases short and J 4 bases short, with 14 bases between. There are 15 residues in the CDR3. This CDR3 is CASSSNAGGGNTIYF. CDR3 coding DNA: TGTGCCAGCAGCTCTAACGCGGGGGGCGGAAACACCATATATTTT.

This clonotype occurred many times. V and J are TRBV20-1 and TRBJ2-1, with 9 bases fitting TRBD2. The germline gives CDR1 DFQATT, CDR2 SNEGSKA (reference sequence). The CDR3 is made up of 14 amino acids. V lost 2 bases and J lost 5; bases outside the gene matches: 4. The CDR3 coding sequence is TGCAGTGCTAGAAATCTAGCGGGACACAATGAGCAGTTCTTC. Translating it yields CSARNLAGHNEQFF.

At least ten counts were recorded for this clonotype. The rearrangement links TRBV12-3 or TRBV12-4 to TRBJ1-1, with D uncertain. The CDR3 is 15 amino acids. V was cut by 3 bases and J by 2 bases, with 13 bases left in between. In DNA form, the CDR3 reads TGTGCCAGCAGTTTGGGCCATACATTAAACACTGAAGCTTTCTTT. Its protein product is CASSLGHTLNTEAFF.

CDR3 nucleotide sequence: TGTGCCAGTAGTATGAATCCGGGAGCGCCCGACGAGCAGTACTTC. Amino acid sequence: CASSMNPGAPDEQYF. The gene calls are TRBV19 and TRBJ2-7, with D maybe TRBD2 (6 bases). V lost 3 bases, J lost 5 bases, and 17 bases lay in between. The CDR3 is 15 residues long. Germline CDR1 reads LNHDA; CDR2 reads SQIVND (reference sequence).

This clonotype was recorded a few times. The chain links TRBV9 to TRBJ2-3, with D unresolved. Germline V gene data show CDR1 as SGDLS and CDR2 as YYNGEE. This CDR3 is built from 13 residues. Trimming removed 2 bases from V and 5 bases from J, with 9 bases in between. The CDR3 sequence: CASSVLSKDTQYF. For the CDR3, the DNA is TGTGCCAGCAGCGTTCTCTCAAAAGATACGCAGTATTTT.

The CDR3 DNA reads as TGTGCCAGCAGGCCCGGGAACCAAGAGACCCAGTACTTC. This encodes CASRPGNQETQYF. The chain has TRBV28 and TRBJ2-5; tentatively, D is TRBD2 (5 bases). CDR1 MDHEN and CDR2 SYDVKM come from the germline V gene. The CDR3 extends over 13 amino acids. Trimming left V 6 bases short and J 0 bases short, with 8 bases between.

This clonotype was seen a handful of times. The J gene is TRBJ2-1, the V gene TRBV13, with TRBD1 matching over 8 bases. Unmatched junction bases numbered 15, after V lost 5 bases and J lost 0 bases. This CDR3 region has 19 residues. Germline V gives CDR1 PRHDT, CDR2 FYEKMQ (reference sequence). The CDR3 bases are TGTGCCAGCAGCGGCGCGGGGACAGGAAATAGTCGCTCCTACAATGAGCAGTTCTTC. This gives the protein CASSGAGTGNSRSYNEQFF.

This clonotype turned up a few times. The chain has TRBV24-1 and TRBJ1-2; D may be TRBD1 (5 bases). Trimming left V 4 bases short and J 3 bases short, with 11 bases between. The CDR3 is 14 amino acids. Germline loops: CDR1 KGHDR, CDR2 SFDVKD. The CDR3 protein is CATSESGTYYGYTF. CDR3 bases: TGTGCCACCAGTGAGTCCGGGACTTACTATGGCTACACCTTC.

The chain carries TRBV28 and TRBJ2-3, with D uncertain. V lost 3 bases and J 8 bases, leaving 9 bases between the germline ends. Germline CDR1 and CDR2: MDHEN and SYDVKM. The CDR3 totals 12 residues. This CDR3 reads CASSFGWGTQYF. The DNA of the CDR3 is TGTGCCAGCAGTTTCGGTTGGGGTACGCAGTATTTT.

V is TRBV14 and J is TRBJ2-7; 13 nucleotides line up with TRBD2. Losses at the gene ends were 4 bases for V and 5 bases for J; bases not matched to a gene: 8. Germline V gene sequence: CDR1 SGHDN, CDR2 FVKESK. The CDR3 has 16 amino acids. This CDR3 reads CASSPLTGLAGDEQYF. The CDR3 DNA follows: TGTGCCAGCAGCCCGCTAACCGGACTAGCGGGAGACGAGCAGTACTTC.

This clonotype was seen ten or more times. This chain connects TRBV6-2 or TRBV6-3 to TRBJ2-5; no firm D call. The CDR3 is made up of 11 amino acids. The V end was cut by 4 bases, the J end by 7 bases, with 7 bases between. Germline V gene lookup returns CDR1 MNHEY and CDR2 SVGEGT. As DNA, the CDR3 is TGTGCCAGCAGTTCCCGGTCGACCCAGTACTTC. Translated, it gives CASSSRSTQYF.

This clonotype was picked up many times. The gene calls are TRBV3-1 and TRBJ2-7, with D possibly TRBD2 on 5 matching bases. V lost 0 bases and J lost 3, with 6 bases in between. The CDR3 is 13 amino acids. CDR1 and CDR2 from the germline V gene are LGHDT and YNNKEL (reference sequence). The DNA of the CDR3 is TGTGCCAGCAGCCAAGAGGGGAGCTACGAGCAGTACTTC. This codes for CASSQEGSYEQYF.

The gene calls are TRBV6-2 or TRBV6-3 and TRBJ2-7; a weak D match, TRBD2 (6 bases). CDR3 length: 14 amino acids. V was shortened by 4 bases and J by 0 bases, with 10 bases between the two germline ends. Germline V gene sequence: CDR1 MNHEY, CDR2 SVGEGT. In DNA form, the CDR3 reads TGTGCCAGCAGTTCCGGGAGTAACTCCTACGAGCAGTACTTC. It specifies CASSSGSNSYEQYF.

This clonotype was picked up many times. The genes are TRBV30 and TRBJ1-6; D gene unclear. Germline V gives CDR1 GTSNPN, CDR2 SVGIG (reference sequence). Trimming cost V 2 bases and J 7 bases, with 12 bases left between them. The CDR3 has 14 residues. The CDR3 protein is CAWSRRAENSPLHF. The CDR3, as DNA: TGTGCCTGGAGTCGGCGGGCAGAGAATTCACCCCTCCACTTT.

This clonotype was recorded many times. The rearrangement joins TRBV20-1 to TRBJ2-1, with 7 bases aligning to TRBD2. The germline V gene has CDR1 DFQATT and CDR2 SNEGSKA (reference sequence). This CDR3 is 14 amino acids long. Trimming took 0 bases from V and 7 from J; bases not matched to a gene: 6. The DNA of the CDR3 is TGCAGTGCTAGAGATATTGCGGGAGTGAATGAGCAGTTCTTC. It is translated as CSARDIAGVNEQFF.

Ten or more counts support this clonotype. The chain combines TRBV19 with TRBJ2-7; 10 bases align to TRBD2. The V segment lost 5 bases and the J segment 2 bases; nucleotides outside the gene matches: 9. The CDR3 loop spans 16 amino acids. CDR1 and CDR2 from the germline V gene are LNHDA and SQIVND (reference sequence). CDR3 residues: CASSPTGLAGAYEQYF. CDR3 nucleotides: TGTGCCAGTAGTCCCACCGGGCTAGCGGGGGCCTACGAGCAGTACTTC.

This clonotype occurred many times. The rearrangement links TRBV30 to TRBJ2-1; no clear D gene. There are 12 residues in the CDR3. Germline-derived CDR1 and CDR2 are GTSNPN and SVGIG (reference sequence). V was trimmed by 0 bases and J by 10 bases, leaving 10 bases between them. CDR3 DNA sequence: TGTGCCTGGAGTGTTCCCGCACGCGAGCAGTTCTTC. Its protein product is CAWSVPAREQFF.

This clonotype appeared many times. V usage is TRBV12-3 or TRBV12-4 and J usage is TRBJ2-5; no clear D gene. There are 12 residues in the CDR3. Trimming stripped 6 bases from V and 9 bases from J, with 14 bases between. The CDR3 sequence: CASRTAGLPQYF. In DNA, the CDR3 is TGTGCCAGCAGAACGGCCGGGCTTCCCCAGTACTTC.

This clonotype was seen ten or more times. The rearrangement links TRBV12-3 or TRBV12-4 to TRBJ2-3; tentative D call: TRBD2 (5 bases). CDR3 size: 15 residues. Trimming left V 4 bases short and J 4 bases short, with 15 bases between. The CDR3 loop reads CASSYGGLLADTQYF. For the CDR3, the DNA is TGTGCCAGCAGTTATGGTGGACTTCTTGCAGATACGCAGTATTTT.

Many counts were recorded for this clonotype. This chain connects TRBV11-2 to TRBJ2-7; maybe TRBD1 (6 bases). Germline V lookup: CDR1 SGHAT, CDR2 FQNNGV. The CDR3 runs 15 residues. Trimming removed 1 base at V and 2 bases at J, with 12 bases between. The CDR3 spells CASSLGTGRAYEQYF. DNA of the CDR3: TGTGCCAGCAGCTTAGGTACAGGGAGAGCCTACGAGCAGTACTTC.